This TCR beta chain was profiled in a study of regulatory T cells in long-lasting Graves disease. The CDR3 runs to 16 residues. Losses at the gene ends were 1 base for V and 2 bases for J; bases not matched to a gene: 2. Germline V gene sequence: CDR1 MNHEY, CDR2 SVGAGI. With iRepertoire HTBI primers and Arm-PCR of CDR3 regions, TCR beta libraries were built. TCRdb reprocessed the multiplex PCR reads with MiXCR, giving one entry per CDR3 protein. The top ten clones hold more than 8.5% of a sample with roughly 500,000 distinct CDR3 sequences, less than 15% of them seen once. Time point specified: newly diagnosed GD, antithyroid drugs for less than 3 months. With RNA extracted from PBMCs as input, the TCR library was made. These data were likewise used in another study, on T cells in Graves' hyperthyroidism and ophthalmopathy. As that study records: Each patient was aged 18 to 65 and had newly diagnosed hyperthyroidism of under 2 months' duration.

The material was peripheral blood mononuclear cells (PBMCs), obtained at new diagnosis, from a patient treated with antithyroid drugs. The sequence was obtained from a man aged 25-40 years with Graves disease. V gene TRBV6-5 combines with J gene TRBJ2-1; 10 nucleotides align to TRBD2. This CDR3 reads CASSYFGTSAYNEQFF. CDR3 bases: TGTGCCAGCAGTTACTTTGGGACTAGCGCCTACAATGAGCAGTTCTTC.